A single sample is the source of the 17 T cell receptor beta chains below, sequenced in a study of blood T cell repertoires in COVID-19. Sequenced by immunoSEQ multiplex PCR; TCRdb stores in-frame clones only, minus some. Of 130,000 or so clones detected, around 89% appear once; the ten largest clones hold roughly 7.6%. Sequenced: peripheral blood. These TCRs come from a man aged 50 to 60 with acute or convalescent COVID-19.

The V and J genes are TRBV19 and TRBJ2-7, with TRBD1 identical over 8 bases. The length of the CDR3 is 14 residues. V dropped 3 bases and J dropped 1; count of bases not matched to a gene: 2. CDR1 is LNHDA and CDR2 is SQIVND in the germline V gene (reference sequence). The CDR3 here is CASSIRTGSYEQYF. CDR3 nucleotide sequence: TGTGCCAGTAGTATCCGGACAGGGTCCTACGAGCAGTACTTC. Looking up the rest from reference TRBV19 and TRBJ2-7 gives the full variable domain: DGGITQSPKYLFRKEGQNVTLSCEQNLNHDAMYWYRQDPGQGLRLIYYSQIVNDFQKGDIAEGYSVSREKKESFPLTVTSAQKNPTAFYLCASSIRTGSYEQYFGPGTRLTVT.

This rearrangement joins TRBV5-4 to TRBJ1-1; no clear D. Trimming took off 0 bases at V and 2 bases at J, with 8 bases between the two ends. The CDR3 consists of 14 residues. Germline V CDR1 and CDR2: SGHNT, YYREEE (reference sequence). This CDR3 is CASSLDRSNTEAFF. CDR3 DNA: TGTGCCAGCAGCTTGGATAGATCCAACACTGAAGCTTTCTTT.

This clone came up a few times. This sequence joins TRBV10-1 and TRBJ2-2, with TRBD2 as a possible D gene (5 bases). Looked up from germline, CDR1 is WNHNN and CDR2 is SYGVQD (reference sequence). This CDR3 has 14 amino acids. Trimming removed 2 bases from V and 9 bases from J, with 13 bases in between. The CDR3 nucleotides read TGCGCCAGCAGTGAGCTAGCCGACCACCGGGAGCTGTTTTTT. It translates to CASSELADHRELFF.

The chain links TRBV5-1 to TRBJ1-3, with 9 positions matching TRBD1. Germline CDR1 is SGHRS and CDR2 is YFSETQ. The CDR3 sequence is 16 residues long. The junction had 9 bases not matched to a gene; V was cut back by 4 bases and J by 4 bases. CDR3: CASSETGTGWGNTIYF. As DNA, the CDR3 is TGCGCCAGCAGCGAAACCGGGACAGGGTGGGGAAACACCATATATTTT.

The V and J genes are TRBV19 and TRBJ2-2; 9 bases match TRBD2. CDR3 length equals 13 residues. Germline V gives CDR1 LNHDA, CDR2 SQIVND (reference sequence). V shed 11 bases, J shed 3 bases, and the junction held 4 bases outside the gene matches. The CDR3 here is CACERGDTGELFF. The CDR3 nucleotides are TGTGCCTGCGAGCGGGGGGACACCGGGGAGCTGTTTTTT.

The chain links TRBV19 to TRBJ2-3; 12 bases line up with TRBD1. The CDR3 contains 13 residues. The ends lost 5 bases at V and 6 bases at J; junction bases unmatched: 0. Germline V gene lookup returns CDR1 LNHDA and CDR2 SQIVND (reference sequence). The CDR3: CASSGTGGDTQYF. In nucleotides, the CDR3 is TGTGCCAGTAGTGGGACAGGGGGCGATACGCAGTATTTT.

The chain employs TRBV7-2 and TRBJ1-5, with D perhaps TRBD1 (6 bases). Per the germline V gene, CDR1 is SGHTA and CDR2 is FQGNSA. The V and J ends lost 2 bases and 4 bases respectively, with 9 bases between them. This CDR3 is 14 amino acids long. The CDR3 protein is CASSLSTGNQPQHF. In nucleotides, the CDR3 is TGTGCCAGCAGCTTAAGCACAGGGAATCAGCCCCAGCATTTT.

The chain uses TRBV7-2 and TRBJ1-5, with TRBD1 matching 10 bases. Germline CDR1 is SGHTA and CDR2 is FQGNSA. Trimming removed 4 bases from V and 3 bases from J; junction bases left unmatched: 3. The length of the CDR3 is 15 residues. CDR3 bases: TGTGCCAGCAGCTCGGACAGGGGGAACAATCAGCCCCAGCATTTT. It specifies CASSSDRGNNQPQHF.

V gene TRBV7-8 combines with J gene TRBJ1-5, with D possibly being TRBD1 (6 bases). Per germline, CDR1 SGHVS and CDR2 FQNEAQ. The CDR3 is 16 residues long. Trimming took off 1 base at V and 7 bases at J, with 17 bases between the two ends. This CDR3 is CASSLGGGPAGQPQHF. CDR3 DNA: TGTGCCAGCAGCTTAGGCGGGGGCCCGGCGGGACAGCCCCAGCATTTT.

This clone has just a few counts. V and J are TRBV5-4 and TRBJ2-1; D might be TRBD2 (5 bases). This CDR3 is 13 amino acids long. The V gene's germline CDR1 is SGHNT and CDR2 YYREEE (reference sequence). V lost 3 bases and J 7 bases, leaving 11 bases between the germline ends. CDR3 sequence (DNA): TGTGCCAGCAGCTGGACCGGCGGGAATGAGCAGTTCTTC. Amino acid sequence: CASSWTGGNEQFF.

The chain recombines TRBV7-2 with TRBJ1-6, with D possibly matching TRBD1 (5 bases). The germline V and J ends were trimmed by 2 bases and 7 bases, with 12 bases remaining between them. The germline V gene encodes CDR1 SGHTA and CDR2 FQGNSA. The CDR3 length is 15 residues. CDR3 DNA: TGTGCCAGCAGCTTAACTGTGGGGCACAATTCACCCCTCCACTTT. Translation: CASSLTVGHNSPLHF.

The chain uses TRBV18 and TRBJ1-2, with 8 bases lining up with TRBD1. Germline CDR1 and CDR2: KGHSH and LQKENI. Trimming took 4 bases from V and 6 from J; bases not matched to a gene: 1. The CDR3 runs 12 residues. The DNA of the CDR3 is TGTGCCAGCTCACTGGGACAGGATGGCTACACCTTC. Encoded protein: CASSLGQDGYTF.

The rearrangement links TRBV30 to TRBJ1-2; 7 bases are a match to TRBD1. The germline gives CDR1 GTSNPN, CDR2 SVGIG (reference sequence). Trimming took 2 bases from V and 4 from J; bases not matched to a gene: 10. This CDR3 has 15 amino acids. CDR3 nucleotide sequence: TGTGCCTGGAGTACCGGGGACAGTCACTTCTATGGCTACACCTTC. This gives the protein CAWSTGDSHFYGYTF.

This chain connects TRBV5-1 to TRBJ2-5; perhaps TRBD1 as D (6 bases). V lost 2 bases and J 3 bases, leaving 11 bases between the germline ends. CDR1 is SGHRS, CDR2 YFSETQ, per germline. The CDR3 length is 14 residues. The DNA of the CDR3 is TGCGCCAGCAGCTTACAGGGTACCAAAGAGACCCAGTACTTC. Its translation: CASSLQGTKETQYF.

CDR3 residues: CASSPSGTSRRDTQYF. The DNA of the CDR3 is TGTGCCAGCTCACCTTCCGGGACTAGTAGACGAGATACGCAGTATTTT. This chain uses TRBV18 with TRBJ2-3; 8 bases are a match to TRBD2. The CDR3 loop spans 16 amino acids. With V trimmed by 3 bases and J by 5 bases, 10 bases remained unmatched. CDR1 is KGHSH, CDR2 LQKENI, per germline.

The chain combines TRBV27 with TRBJ2-5; D gene ambiguous. Trimming shortened V by 0 bases and J by 4 bases, and 9 bases separated the two germline ends. This CDR3 is built from 14 residues. Germline V gene lookup returns CDR1 MNHEY and CDR2 SMNVEV (reference sequence). The CDR3 sequence: CASSLSLGGETQYF. Written as DNA, the CDR3 is TGTGCCAGCAGTTTATCGTTAGGCGGAGAGACCCAGTACTTC.

CDR3 nucleotide sequence: TGTGCCAGCAGCTTAAGGCGGGAGGGTCGAGGTGAGCAGTTCTTC. It specifies CASSLRREGRGEQFF. This sequence joins TRBV11-2 and TRBJ2-1; TRBD2 matches 9 bases. CDR1 and CDR2 (germline): SGHAT, FQNNGV. The CDR3 totals 15 residues. Trimming removed 2 bases from V and 9 bases from J; junction bases left unmatched: 8.